A selection of T cell receptor beta chains follows, all from one sample in a study of T cells in Graves' hyperthyroidism and ophthalmopathy. TCRdb re-analysed the multiplex PCR reads in MiXCR, keeping a single row per CDR3 protein. In the table there are fewer than 400,000 distinct CDR3 sequences, approximately 14% of which are singletons. The sequencing sample was made of blood. The receptors stem from a woman younger than 35 with Graves' hyperthyroidism that later progressed to Graves' ophthalmopathy. Each CDR3 is given with its conserved first and last residue. D genes are given only for firm matches. Not all rows give a size; the values are once, few, many and, for expanded clones, a class.

clone_size	v_call	d_call	j_call	cdr3_aa	cdr3_nt
.	TRBV28	.	TRBJ2-1	CASRKRRSSTSYNEQFF	TGTGCCAGCAGAAAAAGACGAAGCTCGACCTCCTACAATGAGCAGTTCTTC
many	TRBV7-2	.	TRBJ2-3	CASSLIRSGTDTQYF	TGTGCCAGCAGCTTAATCAGGTCCGGCACAGATACGCAGTATTTT
many	TRBV30	.	TRBJ1-2	CARVKTGRGNGYTF	TGTGCCCGGGTGAAGACAGGAAGGGGTAATGGCTACACCTTC
many	TRBV27	.	TRBJ2-3	CASSLARSTDTQYF	TGTGCCAGCAGTTTGGCCAGGAGCACAGATACGCAGTATTTT
many	TRBV12-3/TRBV12-4	TRBD1	TRBJ2-7	CASSQGQGVLWYEQYF	TGTGCCAGCAGTCAGGGACAGGGAGTACTCTGGTACGAGCAGTACTTC
.	TRBV7-9	.	TRBJ1-2	CASSPLYANYGYTF	TGTGCCAGCAGCCCCCTATACGCTAACTATGGCTACACCTTC
many	TRBV5-1	TRBD2	TRBJ2-1	CASSSQTSGSYNEQFF	TGCGCCAGCAGCTCGCAGACTAGCGGGAGTTACAATGAGCAGTTCTTC
many	TRBV28	.	TRBJ1-1	CASRGGLTAFF	TGTGCCAGCAGGGGGGGGCTGACAGCTTTCTTT
.	TRBV20-1	TRBD1	TRBJ1-2	CSAGQGAGYGYTF	TGCAGTGCTGGACAGGGGGCGGGCTATGGCTACACCTTC
.	TRBV24-1	TRBD1	TRBJ1-4	CATSDSRGPVVTNEKLFF	TGTGCCACCAGTGATTCCAGGGGGCCGGTGGTAACTAATGAAAAACTGTTTTTT
few	TRBV18	TRBD1	TRBJ1-1	CASSPPGEGARTEAFF	TGTGCCAGCTCACCACCTGGAGAGGGGGCGCGCACTGAAGCTTTCTTT
few	TRBV5-1	.	TRBJ1-3	CASSLVGPSSGNTIYF	TGCGCCAGCAGCTTGGTGGGCCCGAGCTCTGGAAACACCATATATTTT
.	TRBV6-1	TRBD1	TRBJ2-1	CASVPGGKNEQFF	TGTGCCAGCGTGCCAGGGGGAAAGAATGAGCAGTTCTTC
few	TRBV6-1	.	TRBJ2-2	CASNAGGGNGELFF	TGTGCCAGTAATGCAGGGGGAGGGAACGGGGAGCTGTTTTTT